The 11 T cell receptor beta chains reported below all come from one sample, sequenced in a study of response to subunit inactivated influenza vaccine. TCRdb processed the RT-PCR reads anew with MiXCR; each CDR3 protein has one entry. The sample contains 860,000 or so distinct CDR3 sequences, roughly 20% of which appear only once. Sequences were derived from PBMCs from blood, sampled 4 to 6 days after vaccination. The origin of the receptors is a man aged 50-59 years who received an inactivated influenza vaccine.

V is TRBV28 and J is TRBJ2-7, with TRBD1 as a possible D gene (5 bases). The CDR3 is made up of 12 amino acids. Trimming took 6 bases from V and 4 from J, leaving 10 bases between them. Looked up from germline, CDR1 is MDHEN and CDR2 is SYDVKM. CDR3 sequence: CASSRPGYEQYF. DNA for the CDR3: TGTGCCAGCAGCCGACCAGGGTACGAGCAGTACTTC.

The V gene is TRBV20-1, the J gene TRBJ2-7, with 13 bases lining up with TRBD2. CDR1 is DFQATT, CDR2 SNEGSKA, per germline (reference sequence). This CDR3 spans 14 amino acids. The J segment lost 7 bases and the V segment lost 6 bases, leaving 9 bases of the junction unmatched. The CDR3 bases are TGCAGTGCAACCGGGACTAGCGGGACGGGTGAGCAGTACTTC. Amino acids: CSATGTSGTGEQYF.

V and J are TRBV20-1 and TRBJ2-7, with D perhaps being TRBD1 or TRBD2 (5 bases each). The CDR3 covers 14 residues. Germline V lookup: CDR1 DFQATT, CDR2 SNEGSKA (reference sequence). V gave up 7 bases and J gave up 1 base, with 17 bases separating them. This CDR3 reads CSGTGAYASYEQYF. The CDR3 nucleotides are TGCAGTGGGACCGGGGCCTATGCTTCCTACGAGCAGTACTTC.

This clonotype was seen more than once but under ten times. The V gene is TRBV20-1, the J gene TRBJ1-2; D ambiguous. Between the trimmed V and J ends, which lost 2 bases and 1 base, there was a span of 26 bases. The CDR3 covers 19 residues. Germline assignment: CDR1 DFQATT and CDR2 SNEGSKA (reference sequence). In nucleotides, the CDR3 is TGCAGTGCTAGATCTACAAAGGGTAGGGTAGTTACCCTTAACTATGGCTACACCTTC. Translating it yields CSARSTKGRVVTLNYGYTF.

This chain uses TRBV7-9 with TRBJ2-2; possible D gene TRBD2, 6 bases. V was cut by 3 bases and J by 4 bases, with 15 bases left in between. The CDR3 has 16 residues. CDR1 is SEHNR, CDR2 FQNEAQ, per germline (reference sequence). CDR3 in amino acids: CASSFLASVPTGELFF. CDR3 nucleotide sequence: TGTGCCAGCAGCTTTCTGGCTAGCGTCCCCACCGGGGAGCTGTTTTTT.

The chain combines TRBV6-2 or TRBV6-3 with TRBJ2-1; 14 bases are a match to TRBD2. CDR1 MNHEY and CDR2 SVGEGT come from the germline V gene. This CDR3 has 16 residues. Germline trimming cut 6 bases from V and 4 bases from J; bases unmatched to any gene: 5. The CDR3 protein is CASRRLAGGNYNEQFF. CDR3 DNA sequence: TGTGCCAGCAGAAGACTAGCGGGAGGGAATTACAATGAGCAGTTCTTC.

The V call is TRBV6-1, the J call TRBJ2-5; D might be TRBD1 or TRBD2, each matching 5 bases. CDR3 size: 17 residues. Germline-derived CDR1 and CDR2 are MNHNS and SASEGT. V was pared by 1 base and J by 4 bases, with 19 bases between. The CDR3 sequence: CASSEVGRGRFIETQYF. As DNA, the CDR3 is TGTGCCAGCAGTGAAGTAGGTCGGGGCAGGTTCATAGAGACCCAGTACTTC.

The rearrangement links TRBV20-1 to TRBJ2-7; D might be TRBD2 (6 bases). V gave up 6 bases and J gave up 5 bases, with 17 bases separating them. CDR3 length: 13 residues. In germline, CDR1 is DFQATT, CDR2 SNEGSKA (reference sequence). The CDR3 sequence: CSAAGPSVHEQYF. In DNA form, the CDR3 reads TGCAGTGCCGCCGGGCCTAGCGTCCACGAGCAGTACTTC.

V is TRBV4-3 and J is TRBJ2-5; TRBD1 aligns across 10 bases. V shed 4 bases, J shed 8 bases, and the junction held 19 bases outside the gene matches. The V gene's germline CDR1 is LGHNA and CDR2 YSLEER. The CDR3 is 18 amino acids. The CDR3 loop is CASSLLNLPGQGIGTQYF. CDR3 in DNA: TGCGCCAGCAGCCTCCTTAACCTTCCGGGACAGGGGATTGGAACCCAGTACTTC.

This clonotype was seen more than once but under ten times. The chain joins TRBV20-1 to TRBJ1-4; weak D call: TRBD1 (5 bases). CDR3 length: 13 amino acids. Looked up from germline, CDR1 is DFQATT and CDR2 is SNEGSKA (reference sequence). V shed 3 bases and J shed 8 bases, with 13 bases lying between them. In DNA, the CDR3 is TGCAGTGCTAGTTCCGACAGTGTCGAAAAACTGTTTTTT. Translated, it gives CSASSDSVEKLFF.

The chain uses TRBV9 and TRBJ2-1; maybe TRBD2 (6 bases). In germline, CDR1 is SGDLS, CDR2 YYNGEE. V was clipped by 4 bases and J by 0 bases, with 20 bases between them. The CDR3 covers 18 residues. CDR3 in DNA: TGTGCCAGCAGCACCCGGGACTTTCCAATAAGCTCCTACAATGAGCAGTTCTTC. This translates into CASSTRDFPISSYNEQFF.